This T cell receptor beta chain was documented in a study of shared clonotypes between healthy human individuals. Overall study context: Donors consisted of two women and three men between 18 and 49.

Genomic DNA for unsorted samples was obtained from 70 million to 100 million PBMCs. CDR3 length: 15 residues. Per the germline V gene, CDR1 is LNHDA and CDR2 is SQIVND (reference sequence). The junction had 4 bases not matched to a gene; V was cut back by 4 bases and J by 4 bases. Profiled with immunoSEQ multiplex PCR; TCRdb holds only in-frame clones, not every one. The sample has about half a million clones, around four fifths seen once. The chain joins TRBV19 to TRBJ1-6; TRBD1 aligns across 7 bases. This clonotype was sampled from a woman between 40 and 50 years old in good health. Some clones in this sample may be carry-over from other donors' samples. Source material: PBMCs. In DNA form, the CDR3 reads TGTGCCAGTAGTACCACAGGGGAATATAATTCACCCCTCCACTTT. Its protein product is CASSTTGEYNSPLHF.